These 15 T cell receptor beta chains came from one sample sequenced in a study of vaccination and CD4 T cells after COVID-19. An Oncomine TCR Beta short-read assay was used to sequence the DNA from cultured CD4+ T cells. TCRdb reprocessed the PCR reads via MiXCR and lists one record per CDR3 protein. The profile shows about 21,000 distinct CDR3 sequences, 46% of them singletons. Time point indicated: late sampling 161 to 241 days after vaccination in a few convalescent patients. Treatment noted: roughly 10-day PBMC culture with coronavirus spike peptide pools or control peptides (ViraFEST assay). Their recognized antigens are unknown. Sequencing was performed on CD4+ T cells from blood, cultured in vitro, taken about 7 months after SARS-CoV-2 vaccination. The receptors originated from a human donor who had recovered from COVID-19.

In this sample, this clonotype turned up a few times. The chain has TRBV20-1 and TRBJ1-1; D unclear. This CDR3 has 13 residues. Between the trimmed V and J ends, which lost 2 bases and 1 base, there was a span of 8 bases. CDR1 and CDR2 (germline): DFQATT, SNEGSKA (reference sequence). The CDR3 here is CSARSPTNTEAFF. The CDR3 DNA reads TGCAGTGCTAGATCCCCGACGAACACTGAAGCTTTCTTT.

This clonotype was seen a handful of times. The chain couples TRBV20-1 to TRBJ1-5; a possible D gene is TRBD1 (6 bases). Trimming stripped 4 bases from V and 5 bases from J, with 15 bases between. Germline CDR1 is DFQATT and CDR2 is SNEGSKA (reference sequence). The CDR3 consists of 14 residues. CDR3 sequence (DNA): TGCAGTGCTATAATCTTGTCAGGGGATCAGCCCCAGCATTTT. Translating it yields CSAIILSGDQPQHF.

J is TRBJ2-1 and V is TRBV10-1; 11 bases agree with TRBD2. The J segment lost 9 bases and the V segment lost 6 bases, leaving 10 bases of the junction unmatched. Germline V gene data show CDR1 as WNHNN and CDR2 as SYGVQD (reference sequence). The CDR3 length is 15 residues. CDR3 sequence: CASRLAGVRSSEQFF. The CDR3 bases are TGCGCCAGCAGACTAGCGGGGGTGCGGTCGAGTGAGCAGTTCTTC.

CDR3 protein: CASSSSGAGANVLTF. The CDR3 DNA follows: TGTGCCAGCAGTTCGTCAGGGGCTGGGGCCAACGTCCTGACTTTC. The chain links TRBV6-5 to TRBJ2-6, with D perhaps matching TRBD1 (6 bases). Germline V gene data show CDR1 as MNHEY and CDR2 as SVGAGI. V lost 4 bases and J 2 bases, leaving 9 bases between the germline ends. The CDR3 length is 15 residues.

The rearrangement links TRBV7-6 to TRBJ1-6, with D unclear. CDR1 is SGHVS, CDR2 FNYEAQ, per germline. The CDR3 runs to 15 residues. The germline V and J ends were trimmed by 2 bases and 2 bases, with 7 bases remaining between them. The CDR3 DNA reads TGTGCCAGCAGCTTACTAGAGACCTATAATTCACCCCTCCACTTT. Translation gives CASSLLETYNSPLHF.

The chain has TRBV2 and TRBJ2-5; a possible D gene is TRBD1 (7 bases). Germline CDR1 is SNHLY and CDR2 is FYNNEI. The CDR3 has 14 residues. Trimming shortened V by 7 bases and J by 3 bases, and 15 bases separated the two germline ends. The CDR3 reads CASIMAGGKETQYF. The CDR3 nucleotides read TGTGCCAGCATCATGGCAGGGGGGAAAGAGACCCAGTACTTC.

This clonotype has just a few counts. The chain couples TRBV10-3 to TRBJ2-6; a possible D gene is TRBD1 (6 bases). Between the trimmed V and J ends, which lost 0 bases and 4 bases, there was a span of 10 bases. Germline CDR1 is ENHRY and CDR2 is SYGVKD. The CDR3 contains 16 residues. This CDR3 is CAISESRGLGANVLTF. For the CDR3, the DNA is TGTGCCATCAGTGAGTCCAGGGGCTTAGGGGCCAACGTCCTGACTTTC.

The genes are TRBV20-1 and TRBJ2-2, with TRBD1 matching over 10 bases. Germline V lookup: CDR1 DFQATT, CDR2 SNEGSKA (reference sequence). The CDR3 runs to 16 residues. V trimming: 2 bases; J trimming: 6 bases; junction bases outside the gene matches: 9. CDR3 sequence (DNA): TGCAGTGCTAGACCTCGGACAGGGGGGAGGGCCGGGGAGCTGTTTTTT. It translates to CSARPRTGGRAGELFF.

The V and J genes are TRBV5-4 and TRBJ2-3; D not certain. Per the germline V gene, CDR1 is SGHNT and CDR2 is YYREEE (reference sequence). V lost 3 bases and J 0 bases, leaving 8 bases between the germline ends. The CDR3 totals 14 residues. This CDR3 reads CASSSPTSTDTQYF. CDR3 nucleotide sequence: TGTGCCAGCAGCTCTCCGACTAGCACAGATACGCAGTATTTT.

This clonotype has just a few counts. This sequence joins TRBV27 and TRBJ1-1; 7 nucleotides align to TRBD1. Per germline, CDR1 MNHEY and CDR2 SMNVEV (reference sequence). The length of the CDR3 is 17 residues. J lost 1 base, V lost 5 bases, and 13 bases had no gene match. Written as DNA, the CDR3 is TGTGCCAGCAGTCCCCTCGGGAGGGGGCGAGAGAACACTGAAGCTTTCTTT. Protein product: CASSPLGRGRENTEAFF.

CDR3 nucleotides: TGCGCCAGCAGCTTGGACGGCGAGACCCAGTACTTC. Translated: CASSLDGETQYF. V gene TRBV5-1 combines with J gene TRBJ2-5; D is unresolved. Germline V gene lookup returns CDR1 SGHRS and CDR2 YFSETQ. Trimming removed 0 bases at V and 5 bases at J, with 5 bases between. The length of the CDR3 is 12 residues.

The chain uses TRBV5-4 and TRBJ2-7; 9 nucleotides line up with TRBD1. This CDR3 has 14 residues. Germline CDR1 SGHNT, CDR2 YYREEE (reference sequence). V lost 3 bases to trimming and J lost 7 bases; unmatched junction nucleotides: 8. The CDR3, as DNA: TGTGCCAGCAGCTCGGAACAGGGGGCGAGGGAGCAGTACTTC. It codes for CASSSEQGAREQYF.

This clonotype was counted between two and nine times. The genes are TRBV7-9 and TRBJ2-7; 9 bases line up with TRBD2. J lost 6 bases, V lost 1 base, and 10 bases had no gene match. Germline-derived CDR1 and CDR2 are SEHNR and FQNEAQ (reference sequence). The CDR3 has 16 residues. CDR3 protein: CASSLGGGRAVREQYF. CDR3 coding DNA: TGTGCCAGCAGCTTAGGAGGCGGGAGGGCAGTTCGCGAGCAGTACTTC.

Of note for this clonotype: Relative to the germline gene, one junction end is altered; a read error may explain this. This sequence joins TRBV20-1 and TRBJ1-4; D call uncertain. Germline CDR1 DFQATT, CDR2 SNEGSKA (reference sequence). The CDR3 covers 11 residues. This CDR3 is CSASSWEKPFF. The CDR3 DNA reads TGCAGTGCTTCGAGTTGGGAAAAACCGTTTTTT.

This rearrangement joins TRBV20-1 to TRBJ2-3; 8 bases line up with TRBD2. The CDR3 contains 13 residues. V shed 6 bases and J 1 base; nucleotides not matched to a gene: 3. Germline CDR1 is DFQATT and CDR2 is SNEGSKA (reference sequence). The chain's CDR3 is CSAAGGGTDTQYF. The CDR3 bases are TGCAGTGCCGCGGGGGGTGGCACAGATACGCAGTATTTT.